The 9 T cell receptor beta chains below come from one sample, sequenced in a study of blood T cell repertoires in COVID-19. The assay was immunoSEQ multiplex PCR, and TCRdb's table has in-frame clones only and misses some. The repertoire has a few hundred thousand clones, over 75% of them found once; the top ten carry approximately 3%. The sequenced sample consisted of PBMCs or T cells enriched from blood (not recorded which). All receptors derive from a woman aged 25-40 years who had recovered from COVID-19.

Only a few counts were recorded for this clone. This chain uses TRBV19 with TRBJ2-1, with 7 bases lining up with TRBD2. This CDR3 region has 15 residues. V lost 5 bases, J lost 8 bases, and 12 bases stayed unmatched. Germline V gene lookup returns CDR1 LNHDA and CDR2 SQIVND (reference sequence). CDR3 loop: CASSAWGSGNDEQFF. The CDR3 coding sequence is TGTGCCAGTAGTGCCTGGGGGAGCGGGAACGATGAGCAGTTCTTC.

The chain employs TRBV27 and TRBJ2-6; TRBD2 is a possible D gene (6 bases). Germline V gene sequence: CDR1 MNHEY, CDR2 SMNVEV (reference sequence). Trimming pared 8 bases from V and 1 base from J, leaving 27 bases between. The CDR3 is 20 amino acids. The CDR3 nucleotides read TGTGCCAGCTCTATGGAGGGCATCTCCGGGTATATGTCTGGGGCCAACGTCCTGACTTTC. Protein sequence: CASSMEGISGYMSGANVLTF.

J is TRBJ1-3 and V is TRBV29-1; 9 nucleotides match TRBD1. The CDR3 is 14 amino acids. The germline V gene has CDR1 SQVTM and CDR2 ANQGSEA. The junction had 12 bases not matched to a gene; V was cut back by 7 bases and J by 8 bases. DNA of the CDR3: TGCAGCGCAACCTCCGGACAGGGGTTCGACACCATATATTTT. It yields the protein CSATSGQGFDTIYF.

The chain couples TRBV27 to TRBJ2-1, with TRBD2 matching over 9 bases. This CDR3 is built from 15 residues. Germline V gives CDR1 MNHEY, CDR2 SMNVEV (reference sequence). V shed 6 bases and J 8 bases; nucleotides not matched to a gene: 11. The CDR3 sequence is CASSTPQRGAYEQFF. The DNA for the CDR3 is TGTGCCAGCAGCACACCCCAGCGGGGGGCCTATGAGCAGTTCTTC.

The rearrangement uses TRBV19 and TRBJ1-4; the D gene is possibly TRBD1 (5 bases). The CDR3 covers 15 residues. CDR1 is LNHDA and CDR2 is SQIVND in the germline V gene (reference sequence). Trimming took off 2 bases at V and 11 bases at J, with 18 bases between the two ends. The CDR3 protein is CASSITLPGDSKLFF. CDR3 in DNA: TGTGCCAGTAGTATAACCCTACCCGGTGACAGCAAACTGTTTTTT.

This chain links TRBV11-2 with TRBJ2-5; TRBD2 aligns across 8 bases. Germline CDR1 is SGHAT and CDR2 is FQNNGV. V shed 0 bases and J 2 bases; nucleotides not matched to a gene: 8. This CDR3 spans 17 amino acids. The CDR3 loop is CASSLEPAGGLQETQYF. CDR3 bases: TGTGCCAGCAGCTTAGAACCTGCGGGGGGATTACAAGAGACCCAGTACTTC.

Turning to this clone: The same CDR3 arises from other DNA sequences in this sample as well. V usage is TRBV5-6 and J usage is TRBJ1-6, with TRBD1 matching over 7 bases. Germline-derived CDR1 and CDR2 are SGHDT and YYEEEE. Trimming at V came to 2 bases and at J to 0 bases, leaving 2 bases not matched to a gene. This CDR3 comprises 16 residues. The CDR3 here is CASSFPGGSYNSPLHF. CDR3 DNA: TGTGCCAGCAGCTTCCCAGGGGGCTCCTATAATTCACCCCTCCACTTT.

The J gene is TRBJ1-1, the V gene TRBV5-1; D gene uncertain. Per the germline V gene, CDR1 is SGHRS and CDR2 is YFSETQ. Deletions cut 5 bases from V and 4 bases from J, with 12 bases between. This CDR3 region has 13 residues. Here the CDR3 reads CASSDGEGTEAFF. The CDR3 DNA reads TGCGCCAGCAGTGACGGGGAAGGCACTGAAGCTTTCTTT.

The chain has TRBV19 and TRBJ1-2; 7 nucleotides line up with TRBD1. The CDR3 is 15 amino acids. The V segment lost 3 bases and the J segment 0 bases; nucleotides outside the gene matches: 4. Germline CDR1 and CDR2: LNHDA and SQIVND (reference sequence). The CDR3: CASSIIGQANYGYTF. CDR3 coding DNA: TGTGCCAGTAGTATTATAGGACAGGCTAACTATGGCTACACCTTC.